This TCR beta chain was profiled in a study of shared clonotypes between healthy human individuals (dated by TCRdb to about 2020). Background for the entire study: The cohort comprised two women and a few men aged 18 to 49 years. Blood TCR repertoires of roughly five healthy adults were deeply sequenced to estimate repertoire size and the extent of clonotype sharing between individuals. To increase sequencing depth and limit assay-specific biases, TCR repertoire library preparation and sequencing were carried out by different laboratories using diverse techniques. For each donor, three plates each were used for CD4 naive and CD4 memory, two plates were used for CD8 naive, and one plate was used for CD8 memory. Between about 0.85 and 8.9 billion PBMCs per donor were obtained by leukapheresis. On the study overall, not on this receptor specifically: Roughly 5.2% of naive CD4, roughly 3.6% of naive CD8, approximately 2.2% of memory CD4, and over 0.35% of memory CD8 clonotypes were shared across four donors. Incomplete sequencing was indicated by rarefaction of sorted-subset datasets, despite the large sequencing depth. The genetic and exposure-history diversity represented was limited by the small number of donors. Higher generation probabilities were observed for clonotypes shared by all four sorted-subset donors than for non-shared clonotypes. Sampling was restricted to blood, and TCR repertoires in tissues likely differ from the TCR repertoires found in blood. Naive subsets generally had larger estimated clonotype richness than memory subsets did. Based on pairwise subsampling, the degree of clonotype sharing among donors was expected to be affected by sequencing depth.

TCR CDR3 regions were amplified from genomic DNA by multiplex PCR using the deep immunoSEQ assay. Extracted genomic DNA from each cell subset was distributed evenly across all wells of several immunoSEQ 96-well plates, and each plate was treated as a replicate. Each replicate PCR for sorted subsets received about 220 ng genomic DNA, equal to tens of thousands of T cell genomes. The purified libraries were quantified using a Qubit 3.0 fluorometer, sized with a Bioanalyzer 2100, and then quantified again using the KAPA Library Quantification kit. Every immunoSEQ 96-well plate was sequenced on a dedicated single-read 150-cycle Illumina NextSeq 550 flow cell. Per the source publication's procedure: Because the immunoSEQ output held only junctional sequences and lacked quality scores, the filtering could not match the filtering applied to full-length reads. To assign V/J genes and CDR3, sequences were annotated against IMGT germline references using PyIR, a Python wrapper for IgBLAST v1.9. Reads were removed for weak V/J assignments (E-value above 1e-6), missing CDR3, stop codons, out-of-frame junctions, or ambiguous translated residues. V3J clonotypes were defined by identical inferred V gene, J gene, and CDR3 amino acid sequence. Percentage overlap between repertoires was calculated by dividing the number of shared unique clonotypes by the size of the smaller repertoire. Richness of each repertoire was evaluated using RTK rarefaction, the Chao1 estimator, and Recon v2.1 estimates of unobserved clonotypes. Generation probabilities for all TCRbeta clonotypes obtained by the gDNA method from a handful of donors were computed using OLGA. TCRdb took over this immuneACCESS table, retaining in-frame rearrangements with V and J assigned. Such tables are incomplete; in checked studies, under half of the missing clones stem from an unresolved V gene, and the remainder is unexplained. The V and J calls and clone size come from that table; D and trimming were worked out from the DNA. The sample data list about 1.4 million clones, and over 95% of these were observed just once. The ten biggest clones cover over 1% of the sample.

Healthy HIV-negative adults with no recently reported acute infections or vaccinations were included as donors. Every donor was a Caucasian adult living in Nashville, Tennessee, USA. CD4+ T cells were enriched by magnetic negative selection, after which naive cells were positively selected on CD45RA and the negative fraction was taken as the memory subset. After blood collection by leukapheresis, PBMCs were isolated using Ficoll-Histopaque density gradient centrifugation and then cryopreserved in the vapor phase of liquid nitrogen. Analytical flow cytometry was used to check the purity and quantity of every magnetically sorted T cell population. From each sorted fraction, genomic DNA was isolated and quantified by UV absorbance on a Nanodrop 2000c. The germline V gene provides CDR1 SGHTA and CDR2 FQGNSA. Ends trimmed: V by 10 bases, J by 4 bases; bases unmatched to a gene: 10. Including cysteine and phenylalanine, the CDR3 has 15 amino acids. The sequence is cut down to CDR3 DNA, 45 bases in frame from base 1.

This clone turned up a few times. No antigen is known for it. Within one base of it there is no much larger clone, and no base qualities were kept. This chain is built from TRBV7-2 and TRBJ2-6; 7 nucleotides in the junction match TRBD1. This TCR came from a young man in good health. Sequenced material: naive CD4+ T cells sorted from blood. The cell subset or site label, read with the paper, signifies: CD45RA+ positively selected. The CDR3 in this case is CATTGTASGANVLTF. The DNA reads TGTGCCACCACCGGGACAGCGTCGGGGGCCAACGTCCTGACTTTC.